Below are 25 T cell receptor beta chains sequenced from a single sample in a study of blood T cell repertoires in COVID-19. The protocol was immunoSEQ multiplex PCR, while the TCRdb copy is restricted to in-frame clones and leaves out a portion. The sample shows under 300,000 clones, roughly 86% of them seen only once. The sequencing sample was made of peripheral blood. These receptors originate from an elderly man with acute or convalescent COVID-19.

The chain employs TRBV9 and TRBJ2-1; D possibly corresponds to TRBD2 (6 bases). The CDR3 consists of 15 residues. V shed 4 bases and J shed 10 bases, with 21 bases lying between them. Germline lookup yields CDR1 SGDLS and CDR2 YYNGEE. The CDR3 loop is CASSTNDEGRGEQFF. CDR3 in DNA: TGTGCCAGCAGCACAAATGACGAGGGCCGGGGGGAGCAGTTCTTC.

The chain combines TRBV6-5 with TRBJ1-2; D is perhaps TRBD1 (5 bases). The CDR3 is 13 amino acids. V gave up 6 bases and J gave up 4 bases, with 12 bases separating them. Germline V gene data show CDR1 as MNHEY and CDR2 as SVGAGI. The CDR3 coding sequence is TGTGCCAGCAGCCAAGTAGGGGCCTATGGCTACACCTTC. Its translation is CASSQVGAYGYTF.

This clone was detected only once. The V call is TRBV4-3, the J call TRBJ1-4; a possible D gene is TRBD1 (5 bases). Germline values: CDR1 LGHNA, CDR2 YSLEER. The CDR3 is 15 residues long. The V end lost 4 bases, the J end lost 4 bases, and 13 bases lay between the germline ends. The CDR3: CASSRWGQFNEKLFF. The DNA for the CDR3 is TGCGCCAGCAGCCGGTGGGGCCAGTTTAATGAAAAACTGTTTTTT.

This sequence joins TRBV28 and TRBJ1-2, with D possibly matching TRBD1 (6 bases). The CDR3 runs 12 residues. Germline values: CDR1 MDHEN, CDR2 SYDVKM. Trimming shortened V by 5 bases and J by 5 bases, and 9 bases separated the two germline ends. This CDR3 reads CASSQGGYGYTF. CDR3 DNA: TGTGCCAGCAGTCAAGGGGGATATGGCTACACCTTC.

The rearrangement links TRBV7-8 to TRBJ2-1, with D maybe TRBD1 (7 bases). The CDR3 sequence is 17 residues long. Germline assignment: CDR1 SGHVS and CDR2 FQNEAQ. V lost 5 bases and J lost 0, with 17 bases in between. The CDR3 loop reads CASSASAGGSSYNEQFF. DNA of the CDR3: TGTGCCAGCAGCGCAAGCGCAGGGGGGAGCTCCTACAATGAGCAGTTCTTC.

This chain connects TRBV5-6 to TRBJ1-6; 7 bases are shared with TRBD1. This CDR3 is 14 amino acids long. Germline loops: CDR1 SGHDT, CDR2 YYEEEE. V shed 4 bases and J 8 bases; nucleotides not matched to a gene: 6. For the CDR3, the DNA is TGTGCCAGCAGCCGACAGGGTAGGGATTCACCCCTCCACTTT. Translating it yields CASSRQGRDSPLHF.

The gene calls are TRBV21-1 and TRBJ2-3; the table's D call TRBD1 went unverified against the DNA. TRBV21-1 represents a pseudogene. CDR3 length: 15 amino acids. This CDR3 reads CASSKGGQGVDTQYF. For the CDR3, the DNA is TGTGCCAGCAGCAAAGGCGGACAGGGGGTAGATACGCAGTATTTT.

The V gene is TRBV5-1, the J gene TRBJ2-3; tentatively, D is TRBD2 (6 bases). With 4 bases removed from V and 6 bases from J, the gap between germline ends came to 27 bases. The germline V gene has CDR1 SGHRS and CDR2 YFSETQ. This CDR3 has 18 residues. For the CDR3, the DNA is TGCGCCAGCAGCCCTCTTCAAATTGGATTGGGGGGTCGGGATACGCAGTATTTT. Its translation: CASSPLQIGLGGRDTQYF. Full variable domain (rest looked up from reference TRBV5-1 and TRBJ2-3): KAGVTQTPRYLIKTRGQQVTLSCSPISGHRSVSWYQQTPGQGLQFLFEYFSETQRNKGNFPGRFSGRQFSNSRSEMNVSTLELGDSALYLCASSPLQIGLGGRDTQYFGPGTRLTVL.

The V call is TRBV14, the J call TRBJ2-7; 12 nucleotides agree with TRBD1. V gave up 4 bases and J gave up 7 bases; unmatched junction bases: 8. Germline V gene lookup returns CDR1 SGHDN and CDR2 FVKESK. The CDR3 extends over 15 amino acids. The chain's CDR3 is CASSPPGQGAGEQYF. CDR3 nucleotide sequence: TGTGCCAGCAGCCCACCGGGACAGGGGGCGGGGGAGCAGTACTTC. Looking up the rest from reference TRBV14 and TRBJ2-7 gives the full variable domain: EAGVTQFPSHSVIEKGQTVTLRCDPISGHDNLYWYRRVMGKEIKFLLHFVKESKQDESGMPNNRFLAERTGGTYSTLKVQPAELEDSGVYFCASSPPGQGAGEQYFGPGTRLTVT.

As for this clone: Other DNA sequences in this sample translate to the same CDR3. The chain links TRBV2 to TRBJ1-5, with TRBD1 matching 8 bases. J gave up 4 bases and V 6 bases, and 14 bases lay outside the gene matches. From germline, CDR1 is SNHLY and CDR2 FYNNEI. CDR3 length: 17 residues. In DNA form, the CDR3 reads TGTGCCAGCAGCGCCTCAACAGGGGGAATAGGGAATCAGCCCCAGCATTTT. Encoded protein: CASSASTGGIGNQPQHF.

The rearrangement joins TRBV2 to TRBJ1-6, with 11 bases aligning to TRBD1. The junction had 12 bases not matched to a gene; V was cut back by 6 bases and J by 14 bases. Germline CDR1 and CDR2: SNHLY and FYNNEI. CDR3 size: 15 residues. The CDR3 DNA is TGTGCCAGCAGCGCCGGGACAGGGGGTAGAGTGGCCCTCCACTTT. This sequence encodes CASSAGTGGRVALHF.

The chain has TRBV2 and TRBJ1-2, with 11 positions matching TRBD1. With V trimmed by 11 bases and J by 3 bases, 5 bases remained unmatched. Germline V gene data show CDR1 as SNHLY and CDR2 as FYNNEI. The CDR3 totals 13 residues. The DNA of the CDR3 is TGTGCCGAGAGGGGACAGGGGGACTATGGCTACACCTTC. Protein sequence: CAERGQGDYGYTF.

The CDR3 loop reads CASSRRAGSYNEQFF. In DNA form, the CDR3 reads TGTGCCAGCAGCAGGAGGGCGGGTTCCTACAATGAGCAGTTCTTC. This chain connects TRBV7-9 to TRBJ2-1; tentatively, D is TRBD2 (6 bases). V lost 5 bases, J lost 1 base, and 12 bases lay in between. Looked up from germline, CDR1 is SEHNR and CDR2 is FQNEAQ (reference sequence). The CDR3 totals 15 residues.

This sequence joins TRBV12-3 or TRBV12-4 and TRBJ1-1; D not certain. The V end lost 3 bases, the J end lost 5 bases, and 10 bases lay between the germline ends. CDR3 size: 13 residues. The CDR3 sequence: CASSLEAVTEAFF. CDR3 sequence (DNA): TGTGCCAGCAGTTTGGAGGCAGTGACTGAAGCTTTCTTT.

This clone was picked up a small number of times. This chain links TRBV18 with TRBJ1-2; 8 bases are shared with TRBD1. The V gene end was trimmed by 1 base and the J gene end by 10 bases; junction bases not matched to a gene: 14. The CDR3 runs 16 residues. CDR1 is KGHSH and CDR2 is LQKENI in the germline V gene. CDR3 sequence: CASSPQYQGAGRDYTF. CDR3 nucleotide sequence: TGTGCCAGCTCACCACAATATCAGGGGGCTGGAAGAGACTACACCTTC.

The rearrangement uses TRBV6-6 and TRBJ2-7; D not resolved. The ends were cut back, 6 bases at V and 0 bases at J, with 12 bases in the middle. CDR1 MNHNY and CDR2 SVGAGI come from the germline V gene (reference sequence). CDR3 length equals 14 residues. The CDR3 protein is CASRSPGFSYEQYF. As DNA, the CDR3 is TGTGCCAGCAGGTCCCCAGGCTTCTCCTACGAGCAGTACTTC.

The J gene is TRBJ1-1, the V gene TRBV5-4, with D unresolved. The V end lost 0 bases, the J end lost 0 bases, and 6 bases lay between the germline ends. Per the germline V gene, CDR1 is SGHNT and CDR2 is YYREEE (reference sequence). CDR3 length: 14 amino acids. The CDR3 DNA reads TGTGCCAGCAGCTTGGTGGGCATGAACACTGAAGCTTTCTTT. This gives the protein CASSLVGMNTEAFF.

The DNA for the CDR3 is TGCAGCGTTCCCAGGGCGTCCGGGGAGCTGTTTTTT. This sequence encodes CSVPRASGELFF. The chain recombines TRBV29-1 with TRBJ2-2; weak D call: TRBD1 (5 bases). Deletions cut 5 bases from V and 6 bases from J, with 10 bases between. Germline values: CDR1 SQVTM, CDR2 ANQGSEA. The CDR3 runs to 12 residues.

Only a few counts were recorded for this clone. V usage is TRBV5-4 and J usage is TRBJ2-5, with 10 nucleotides matching TRBD1. V was clipped by 3 bases and J by 5 bases; unmatched bases: 4. In germline, CDR1 is SGHNT, CDR2 YYREEE (reference sequence). The CDR3 is 14 residues long. The CDR3 region is CASSSRTGGETQYF. In DNA form, the CDR3 reads TGTGCCAGCAGCTCACGGACAGGGGGGGAGACCCAGTACTTC. Full variable domain (remainder filled in from reference TRBV5-4 and TRBJ2-5): ETGVTQSPTHLIKTRGQQVTLRCSSQSGHNTVSWYQQALGQGPQFIFQYYREEENGRGNFPPRFSGLQFPNYSSELNVNALELDDSALYLCASSSRTGGETQYFGPGTRLLVL.

This clone appeared a few times. The chain uses TRBV19 and TRBJ1-2; 9 positions match TRBD1. The germline gives CDR1 LNHDA, CDR2 SQIVND (reference sequence). J gave up 4 bases and V 6 bases, and 9 bases lay outside the gene matches. This CDR3 is built from 15 residues. The CDR3 reads CASRPRTGDIYGYTF. DNA of the CDR3: TGTGCCAGTAGGCCTAGGACAGGGGACATCTATGGCTACACCTTC.

This sequence joins TRBV10-2 and TRBJ2-3; 8 bases match TRBD2. V lost 1 base and J lost 3; bases outside the gene matches: 21. The germline gives CDR1 WSHSY, CDR2 SAAADI. The CDR3 consists of 21 residues. Written as DNA, the CDR3 is TGCGCCAGCAGTGAGTTCCTAGCGGGCGAAATCGGCGCGCCCCTAACAGATACGCAGTATTTT. Translated: CASSEFLAGEIGAPLTDTQYF.

This clone occurred once. The V and J genes are TRBV5-1 and TRBJ2-3; TRBD2 aligns across 10 bases. Unmatched junction bases numbered 6, after V lost 0 bases and J lost 5 bases. The CDR3 runs to 16 residues. CDR1 is SGHRS and CDR2 is YFSETQ in the germline V gene. CDR3 sequence: CASSLGSSGGQDTQYF. The DNA for the CDR3 is TGCGCCAGCAGCTTGGGGTCTAGCGGGGGACAAGATACGCAGTATTTT. Together with reference TRBV5-1 and TRBJ2-3, the CDR3 gives the full variable domain: KAGVTQTPRYLIKTRGQQVTLSCSPISGHRSVSWYQQTPGQGLQFLFEYFSETQRNKGNFPGRFSGRQFSNSRSEMNVSTLELGDSALYLCASSLGSSGGQDTQYFGPGTRLTVL.

The rearrangement uses TRBV6-5 and TRBJ1-1; D is unresolved. Germline-derived CDR1 and CDR2 are MNHEY and SVGAGI. Trimming pared 4 bases from V and 2 bases from J, leaving 8 bases between. The CDR3 has 13 residues. CDR3 DNA sequence: TGTGCCAGCAGTTTTGCCTATAACACTGAAGCTTTCTTT. It encodes CASSFAYNTEAFF.

The CDR3 region has the DNA TGTGCCAGCAGTTGGCAGGACAAAGGAGCCAAAAACATTCAGTACTTC. Protein: CASSWQDKGAKNIQYF. The V and J genes are TRBV28 and TRBJ2-4; D perhaps matches TRBD1 (5 bases). The CDR3 contains 16 residues. V shed 4 bases and J shed 0 bases, with 13 bases lying between them. Germline V gives CDR1 MDHEN, CDR2 SYDVKM.

The chain employs TRBV6-5 and TRBJ1-1; D is uncertain. Between the trimmed V and J ends, which lost 7 bases and 5 bases, there was a span of 20 bases. This CDR3 contains 15 residues. Germline V lookup: CDR1 MNHEY, CDR2 SVGAGI. CDR3: CASTLEATAGTEAFF. For the CDR3, the DNA is TGTGCCAGCACCCTCGAAGCCACGGCGGGAACTGAAGCTTTCTTT.